One and the same sample provided the 26 T cell receptor beta chains below, sequenced in a study of breast tumors, draining lymph nodes, adjacent tissues. Each CDR3 protein is one row after TCRdb ran MiXCR on the multiplex PCR reads. The sample lists 100,000 to 150,000 distinct CDR3 sequences, approximately 20% occurring once. Samples came from axillary lymph nodes draining the breast cancer. The source material was axillary lymph node tissue. These receptors originate from a female donor with breast cancer. Some clones in this sample may be carry-over from other donors' samples.

This clonotype has ten or more counts. J is TRBJ2-1 and V is TRBV7-9, with D unclear. In germline, CDR1 is SEHNR, CDR2 FQNEAQ (reference sequence). Trimming pared 5 bases from V and 6 bases from J, leaving 11 bases between. This CDR3 is 13 amino acids long. CDR3: CASSPHGPNEQFF. CDR3 DNA: TGTGCCAGCAGCCCCCATGGGCCCAATGAGCAGTTCTTC. The full variable domain, in which reference TRBV7-9 and TRBJ2-1 provide the parts outside the CDR3, is DTGVSQNPRHKITKRGQNVTFRCDPISEHNRLYWYRQTLGQGPEFLTYFQNEAQLEKSRLLSDRFSAERPKGSFSTLEIQRTEQGDSAMYLCASSPHGPNEQFFGPGTRLTVL.

This clonotype was counted many times. The chain is built from TRBV6-1 and TRBJ2-1, with D maybe TRBD1 (5 bases). The ends were cut back, 6 bases at V and 0 bases at J, with 12 bases in the middle. Per germline, CDR1 MNHNS and CDR2 SASEGT. CDR3 length: 15 residues. CDR3 in DNA: TGTGCCAGCAGCCGCGACAGAAACTCCTACAATGAGCAGTTCTTC. It specifies CASSRDRNSYNEQFF.

This clonotype was seen at least ten times. The rearrangement joins TRBV27 to TRBJ2-7; possible D gene TRBD2, 5 bases. V lost 4 bases to trimming and J lost 2 bases, with 9 bases between them. The CDR3 consists of 13 residues. Germline CDR1 MNHEY, CDR2 SMNVEV (reference sequence). The CDR3 protein is CASSSRGAYEQYF. DNA of the CDR3: TGTGCCAGCAGTTCCCGGGGTGCCTACGAGCAGTACTTC.

Regarding this clonotype: A read error may be the cause here, since a much bigger clone is one base away. The chain combines TRBV5-1 with TRBJ2-1; 7 nucleotides align to TRBD1. The CDR3 extends over 18 amino acids. Germline CDR1 is SGHRS and CDR2 is YFSETQ. V lost 0 bases and J lost 8; bases outside the gene matches: 17. The CDR3 here is CASSLVGARGLSGDEQFF. The CDR3, as DNA: TGCGCCAGCAGCTTGGTGGGGGCCAGGGGGTTATCTGGAGATGAGCAGTTCTTC.

This clonotype was observed many times. The V call is TRBV9, the J call TRBJ1-6; no reliable D call. The length of the CDR3 is 14 residues. Germline values: CDR1 SGDLS, CDR2 YYNGEE. V lost 1 base, J lost 6 bases, and 8 bases lay in between. For the CDR3, the DNA is TGTGCCAGCAGCGTATATCTGACTAATTCACCCCTCCACTTT. Protein product: CASSVYLTNSPLHF.

This chain links TRBV4-1 with TRBJ2-3; a possible D gene is TRBD2 (6 bases). V lost 8 bases to trimming and J lost 0 bases, with 24 bases between them. Germline values: CDR1 MGHRA, CDR2 YSYEKL. This CDR3 comprises 18 residues. The CDR3 coding sequence is TGCGCCAGCGGCCCAAGGAGGGGAAGCGGAACTAGCACAGATACGCAGTATTTT. Protein sequence: CASGPRRGSGTSTDTQYF.

Points on this clonotype: This could be a read error, since a much larger clone is one nucleotide away. The chain couples TRBV6-1 to TRBJ2-7; a weak D match, TRBD1 (5 bases). This CDR3 spans 13 amino acids. Germline V gives CDR1 MNHNS, CDR2 SASEGT. The CDR3 region is CASRGQTSHEQYF. The CDR3 nucleotides read TGTGCCAGCAGAGGACAAACCTCCCACGAGCAGTACTTC.

This clonotype was observed at least ten times. This rearrangement joins TRBV7-2 to TRBJ2-3; TRBD2 matches 7 bases. Per the germline V gene, CDR1 is SGHTA and CDR2 is FQGNSA. The CDR3 length is 17 residues. V dropped 5 bases and J dropped 5; count of bases not matched to a gene: 16. The chain's CDR3 is CASSPTRSAGVKDTQYF. In nucleotides, the CDR3 is TGTGCCAGCAGCCCGACGCGGTCTGCGGGAGTAAAAGATACGCAGTATTTT. Using reference TRBV7-2 and TRBJ2-3 for the parts outside the CDR3, the full variable domain is GAGVSQSPSNKVTEKGKDVELRCDPISGHTALYWYRQSLGQGLEFLIYFQGNSAPDKSGLPSDRFSAERTGGSVSTLTIQRTQQEDSAVYLCASSPTRSAGVKDTQYFGPGTRLTVL.

This clonotype was found many times. The CDR3 DNA sequence: TGTGCCAGCAGAACTCTAGCTCAGCGGGAGGGCCTCGATACGCAGTATTTT. It yields the protein CASRTLAQREGLDTQYF. The chain combines TRBV7-9 with TRBJ2-3; 10 nucleotides align to TRBD2. This CDR3 region has 17 residues. Germline assignment: CDR1 SEHNR and CDR2 FQNEAQ (reference sequence). Trimming took 6 bases from V and 6 from J; bases not matched to a gene: 15.

As regards this clonotype: This sequence may be a read error, since a much larger clone differs from it by one base. This sequence joins TRBV27 and TRBJ2-1, with TRBD2 identical over 14 bases. This CDR3 comprises 15 residues. Germline V gives CDR1 MNHEY, CDR2 SMNVEV (reference sequence). This CDR3 is CASSPGTSGSGERFF. The CDR3 DNA sequence: TGTGCCAGCAGTCCCGGGACTAGCGGGAGCGGGGAGCGGTTCTTC.

Of note for this clonotype: One base away lies a much larger clone, so this may be a sequencing read error. The CDR3 does not close with the conserved phenylalanine or tryptophan, likely indicating a read error. This sequence joins TRBV5-4 and TRBJ1-2; possibly TRBD1 for D (6 bases). Trimming took 1 base from V and 2 from J, leaving 9 bases between them. Germline CDR1 reads SGHNT; CDR2 reads YYREEE (reference sequence). The CDR3 extends over 14 amino acids. The CDR3 sequence: CASSLRQGNYGYTS. The CDR3 DNA sequence: TGTGCCAGCAGCTTGCGGCAGGGGAACTATGGCTACACCTCC.

This clonotype was picked up many times. This chain links TRBV7-9 with TRBJ2-7, with TRBD2 matching 7 bases. Germline CDR1 SEHNR, CDR2 FQNEAQ (reference sequence). This CDR3 comprises 15 residues. V trimming: 1 base; J trimming: 3 bases; junction bases outside the gene matches: 6. CDR3 coding DNA: TGTGCCAGCAGCTTAGGGGGGGGAGAGGACTACGAGCAGTACTTC. This translates into CASSLGGGEDYEQYF.

This clonotype was observed many times. The gene calls are TRBV19 and TRBJ2-1; the match to TRBD2 covers 9 bases. This CDR3 is built from 14 residues. Germline CDR1 reads LNHDA; CDR2 reads SQIVND (reference sequence). The J segment lost 8 bases and the V segment lost 5 bases, leaving 7 bases of the junction unmatched. CDR3 residues: CASSSVTSGHEQFF. The CDR3 DNA follows: TGTGCCAGTAGTTCCGTGACTAGCGGCCATGAGCAGTTCTTC.

This clonotype occurred many times. The chain joins TRBV6-1 to TRBJ2-7; D is ambiguous. Germline assignment: CDR1 MNHNS and CDR2 SASEGT. The V and J ends lost 8 bases and 2 bases respectively, with 13 bases between them. CDR3 size: 13 residues. CDR3 protein: CASRLGPTYEQYF. In nucleotides, the CDR3 is TGTGCCAGCCGGCTCGGACCTACCTACGAGCAGTACTTC.

This clonotype was recorded at least ten times. This chain uses TRBV4-3 with TRBJ2-5; maybe TRBD2 (7 bases). This CDR3 is built from 14 residues. V shed 4 bases and J shed 1 base, with 10 bases lying between them. Germline V gene lookup returns CDR1 LGHNA and CDR2 YSLEER. This CDR3 is CASSPRGLQETQYF. CDR3 DNA sequence: TGCGCCAGCAGCCCGCGGGGGCTCCAAGAGACCCAGTACTTC.

This clonotype was recorded at least ten times. This sequence joins TRBV20-1 and TRBJ2-7; 8 bases map to TRBD1. Looked up from germline, CDR1 is DFQATT and CDR2 is SNEGSKA (reference sequence). CDR3 size: 14 residues. J was trimmed by 1 base and V by 4 bases; bases with no gene match: 6. In DNA, the CDR3 is TGCAGTGCTACGGGACAGGACTCTTCCTACGAGCAGTACTTC. Amino acid sequence: CSATGQDSSYEQYF.

In regard to this clonotype: This clone may be a read error of a much larger clone one base away. The chain combines TRBV6-2 or TRBV6-3 with TRBJ2-3; 9 bases are shared with TRBD2. CDR1 MNHEY and CDR2 SVGEGT come from the germline V gene. CDR3 length equals 14 residues. The CDR3 nucleotides are TGTGCCTGCAGGGGCGGGAGGGCCCGGGATACGCAGTATTTT. This codes for CACRGGRARDTQYF.

The genes are TRBV28 and TRBJ2-2; 12 bases are shared with TRBD2. CDR1 is MDHEN, CDR2 SYDVKM, per germline. The V gene end was trimmed by 3 bases and the J gene end by 1 base; junction bases not matched to a gene: 6. The CDR3 is 18 residues long. The CDR3 loop reads CASSLTSGREGNTGELFF. The CDR3 coding sequence is TGTGCCAGCAGTTTGACTAGCGGGAGAGAGGGGAACACCGGGGAGCTGTTTTTT. Combining the CDR3 with reference TRBV28 and TRBJ2-2 gives the whole variable domain DVKVTQSSRYLVKRTGEKVFLECVQDMDHENMFWYRQDPGLGLRLIYFSYDVKMKEKGDIPEGYSVSREKKERFSLILESASTNQTSMYLCASSLTSGREGNTGELFFGEGSRLTVL.

This clonotype was counted many times. V is TRBV3-1 and J is TRBJ2-3; tentative D call: TRBD2 (6 bases). The CDR3 spans 14 residues. V gave up 1 base and J gave up 1 base, with 6 bases separating them. Germline V CDR1 and CDR2: LGHDT, YNNKEL (reference sequence). DNA for the CDR3: TGTGCCAGCAGCCAAGGGGAGGGCACAGATACGCAGTATTTT. It codes for CASSQGEGTDTQYF.

This clonotype was counted at least ten times. The V call is TRBV20-1, the J call TRBJ2-2, with D possibly being TRBD1 (6 bases). Germline CDR1 DFQATT, CDR2 SNEGSKA (reference sequence). The CDR3 is made up of 15 amino acids. Trimming cost V 0 bases and J 0 bases, with 8 bases left between them. Here the CDR3 DNA reads TGCAGTGCTAGAGATGGACAGACGAACACCGGGGAGCTGTTTTTT. Its translation is CSARDGQTNTGELFF.

In its sample, this clonotype was seen once. The chain joins TRBV12-3 or TRBV12-4 to TRBJ2-6, with 7 bases aligning to TRBD1. V dropped 5 bases and J dropped 0; count of bases not matched to a gene: 22. The CDR3 totals 22 residues. The CDR3 bases are TGTGCCAGCAGTCCCCTCCCCCAAACAAGGGGACAGATCTCCTCTGGGGCCAACGTCCTGACTTTC. This gives the protein CASSPLPQTRGQISSGANVLTF.

This clonotype occurred a few times. This chain joins TRBV25-1 and TRBJ2-2; 7 bases align to TRBD1. Germline values: CDR1 MGHDK, CDR2 SYGVNS. The length of the CDR3 is 13 residues. The V gene end was trimmed by 6 bases and the J gene end by 4 bases; junction bases not matched to a gene: 2. For the CDR3, the DNA is TGTGCCAGCAGCCCAGGGGGCACCGGGGAGCTGTTTTTT. Its protein product is CASSPGGTGELFF.

The table lists this clonotype with many counts. V and J are TRBV30 and TRBJ2-7; perhaps TRBD2 as D (6 bases). Between the trimmed V and J ends, which lost 3 bases and 3 bases, there was a span of 6 bases. This CDR3 region has 11 residues. Germline CDR1 GTSNPN, CDR2 SVGIG (reference sequence). The CDR3 is CAWRRDYEQYF. In DNA form, the CDR3 reads TGTGCCTGGAGGCGGGACTACGAGCAGTACTTC.

The V gene is TRBV7-2, the J gene TRBJ2-7; no firm D call. The V end lost 2 bases, the J end lost 2 bases, and 13 bases lay between the germline ends. Germline lookup yields CDR1 SGHTA and CDR2 FQGNSA. The CDR3 covers 15 residues. The CDR3 loop is CASSLRPDTTYEQYF. The CDR3, as DNA: TGTGCCAGCAGCTTAAGGCCGGATACGACCTACGAGCAGTACTTC.

The gene calls are TRBV28 and TRBJ2-1, with D tentatively TRBD2 (6 bases). Per germline, CDR1 MDHEN and CDR2 SYDVKM. V was pared by 6 bases and J by 2 bases, with 17 bases between. The CDR3 length is 16 residues. CDR3 sequence (DNA): TGTGCCAGCAGCACCCGGGTCGGCGGGGCCTACAATGAGCAGTTCTTC. Its protein product is CASSTRVGGAYNEQFF.

About this clonotype: A read error is possible here, since a much larger clone lies one base away. This chain links TRBV5-6 with TRBJ1-6, with D possibly matching TRBD1 (5 bases). In germline, CDR1 is SGHDT, CDR2 YYEEEE. The CDR3 runs 14 residues. The CDR3 here is CANSFFRDGSPLHF. The CDR3 DNA reads TGTGCCAACAGCTTCTTCAGGGACGGTTCACCCCTCCACTTT.